This T cell receptor beta chain originates from a study of post-analysis software for immune sequencing data. This clonotype occurred a few times. Its antigen is unknown. This CDR3 has 14 amino acids. The V gene lost 6 bases and the J gene lost 1 base, with 9 bases spanning the gap. Germline loops: CDR1 WNHNN, CDR2 SYGVQD (reference sequence). Study-level results: The study found TRBV5-6, TRBV5-1 and TRBV20-1 among about five TRBV segments more frequent in patients than controls. Same-batch preparations were strongly co-clustered by F measure.

Researchers reported that TCR beta cDNA libraries carried unique molecular identifiers. TCRdb re-analysed the PCR reads in MiXCR, keeping a single row per CDR3 protein. The table shows hundreds of thousands of distinct CDR3 sequences, with about 40% occurring only once. This sequence joins TRBV10-1 and TRBJ2-2; possibly TRBD2 for D (5 bases). This TCR came from a girl aged 10-17 years with multiple sclerosis. The sequenced sample consisted of blood. CDR3 DNA sequence: TGCGCCAGCAGAGAGAGCGGGAACACCGGGGAGCTGTTTTTT. This encodes CASRESGNTGELFF.